This paragraph covers one T cell receptor beta chain sequence. The entry originates in a study of response to subunit inactivated influenza vaccine. CDR3 length: 12 residues. V was clipped by 3 bases and J by 11 bases, with 13 bases between them. Per the germline V gene, CDR1 is SEHNR and CDR2 is FQNEAQ (reference sequence). MiXCR was run by TCRdb on the RT-PCR reads, yielding one entry per CDR3 protein. The sample carries over 750,000 distinct CDR3 sequences, 21% recorded once. This chain links TRBV7-9 with TRBJ1-1, with a tentative D call TRBD1 (6 bases). The material was PBMCs from blood, obtained 5 to 6 days after vaccination. The sequence was obtained from a man aged 45-60 years who received an inactivated influenza vaccine. The CDR3 loop is CASSLGGAVAFF. The CDR3 region has the DNA TGTGCCAGCAGCTTGGGGGGCGCGGTGGCTTTCTTT.